These 31 T cell receptor beta chains were all obtained from the same sample, sequenced in a study of T cell responses to AZD1222 COVID-19 vaccine. The data were produced by immunoSEQ multiplex PCR, yet TCRdb's version contains in-frame clones alone and is incomplete. The sample comprises approximately 120,000 clones, approximately 92% of which are singletons, and 1.1% rests with the top ten. The sequences come from peripheral blood, collected on day 0 of AZD1222 vaccination. The receptors were sampled from an adult in good health.

J is TRBJ2-2 and V is TRBV27, with D unclear. The germline V gene encodes CDR1 MNHEY and CDR2 SMNVEV (reference sequence). V shed 4 bases and J shed 1 base, with 4 bases lying between them. This CDR3 spans 13 amino acids. The CDR3 region is CASSSRNTGELFF. For the CDR3, the DNA is TGTGCCAGCAGTTCTCGGAACACCGGGGAGCTGTTTTTT.

The sample holds one count of this clone. This rearrangement joins TRBV27 to TRBJ1-2; TRBD1 aligns across 8 bases. The junction had 3 bases not matched to a gene; V was cut back by 5 bases and J by 4 bases. The CDR3 totals 13 residues. The germline gives CDR1 MNHEY, CDR2 SMNVEV (reference sequence). CDR3 DNA: TGTGCCAGCAGTCCACAGGGGGGCTATGGCTACACCTTC. Amino acids: CASSPQGGYGYTF.

This clone was seen a few times. V is TRBV7-9 and J is TRBJ2-5, with D perhaps TRBD1 (6 bases). CDR1 is SEHNR, CDR2 FQNEAQ, per germline (reference sequence). The CDR3 covers 13 residues. V was cut by 6 bases and J by 5 bases, with 13 bases left in between. For the CDR3, the DNA is TGTGCCAGCAGGCAATTAGACAGGGAGACCCAGTACTTC. It translates to CASRQLDRETQYF.

This rearrangement joins TRBV2 to TRBJ1-3; D gene ambiguous. Trimming took off 3 bases at V and 3 bases at J, with 9 bases between the two ends. In germline, CDR1 is SNHLY, CDR2 FYNNEI. The length of the CDR3 is 14 residues. The CDR3 loop is CASSDSEIGNTIYF. In DNA, the CDR3 is TGTGCCAGCAGTGATTCGGAGATTGGAAACACCATATATTTT.

This chain joins TRBV27 and TRBJ1-1; perhaps TRBD1 as D (6 bases). Trimming removed 1 base from V and 5 bases from J, with 11 bases in between. The CDR3 runs 14 residues. The germline gives CDR1 MNHEY, CDR2 SMNVEV (reference sequence). CDR3 nucleotides: TGTGCCAGCAGTTTATTCACACAGGGAACTGAAGCTTTCTTT. Translated, it gives CASSLFTQGTEAFF.

This sequence joins TRBV7-9 and TRBJ2-7, with 8 bases fitting TRBD1. Germline V CDR1 and CDR2: SEHNR, FQNEAQ (reference sequence). CDR3 length: 14 residues. Trimming at V came to 1 base and at J to 4 bases, leaving 3 bases not matched to a gene. The CDR3 nucleotides are TGTGCCAGCAGCTTAGGGACAGGGCGATACGAGCAGTACTTC. It yields the protein CASSLGTGRYEQYF. Combining the CDR3 with reference TRBV7-9 and TRBJ2-7 gives the whole variable domain DTGVSQNPRHKITKRGQNVTFRCDPISEHNRLYWYRQTLGQGPEFLTYFQNEAQLEKSRLLSDRFSAERPKGSFSTLEIQRTEQGDSAMYLCASSLGTGRYEQYFGPGTRLTVT.

This chain connects TRBV30 to TRBJ1-3; no definite D call. Trimming stripped 0 bases from V and 4 bases from J, with 4 bases between. The germline CDR1 and CDR2 sequences are GTSNPN and SVGIG (reference sequence). The CDR3 covers 12 residues. The CDR3 sequence: CAWSVEGNTIYF. CDR3 sequence (DNA): TGTGCCTGGAGTGTGGAGGGAAACACCATATATTTT.

The rearrangement joins TRBV19 to TRBJ2-1, with 9 bases lining up with TRBD1. This CDR3 is built from 15 residues. Germline V lookup: CDR1 LNHDA, CDR2 SQIVND (reference sequence). V lost 5 bases, J lost 9 bases, and 11 bases stayed unmatched. The CDR3 DNA reads TGTGCCAGTAGTTCACAGGGGGCAGTCGCCAGTGAGCAGTTCTTC. Protein: CASSSQGAVASEQFF.

V usage is TRBV7-8 and J usage is TRBJ1-2, with a weak D call TRBD1 (5 bases). V lost 3 bases and J 8 bases, leaving 16 bases between the germline ends. The CDR3 has 14 residues. CDR1 and CDR2 from the germline V gene are SGHVS and FQNEAQ. CDR3 residues: CASSFRAEGRGYTF. The CDR3 nucleotides read TGTGCCAGCAGCTTCAGGGCCGAAGGTAGAGGCTACACCTTC.

The V gene is TRBV2, the J gene TRBJ1-5, with 12 nucleotides matching TRBD1. J was trimmed by 6 bases and V by 7 bases; bases with no gene match: 4. Looked up from germline, CDR1 is SNHLY and CDR2 is FYNNEI. This CDR3 comprises 14 residues. The CDR3 region is CASNQGQGAQPQHF. The CDR3 coding sequence is TGTGCCAGCAATCAGGGACAGGGGGCTCAGCCCCAGCATTTT.

This sequence joins TRBV28 and TRBJ1-1; 7 nucleotides agree with TRBD1. Trimming cost V 5 bases and J 9 bases; bases outside gene matches: 18. Germline CDR1 MDHEN, CDR2 SYDVKM. The CDR3 extends over 16 amino acids. This chain's CDR3 is CASSLNRDRLVRKAFF. Here the CDR3 DNA reads TGTGCCAGCAGTCTGAACCGGGACAGACTTGTCAGGAAAGCTTTCTTT.

J is TRBJ2-5 and V is TRBV9; 7 nucleotides agree with TRBD1. The CDR3 sequence is 14 residues long. J lost 5 bases, V lost 0 bases, and 4 bases had no gene match. Germline CDR1 and CDR2: SGDLS and YYNGEE. DNA for the CDR3: TGTGCCAGCAGCGTAGAGGGGGCGCGGGAGACCCAGTACTTC. It translates to CASSVEGARETQYF.

V usage is TRBV6-5 and J usage is TRBJ1-1; D is undetermined. V was trimmed by 2 bases and J by 6 bases, leaving 13 bases between them. The CDR3 contains 14 residues. Germline loops: CDR1 MNHEY, CDR2 SVGAGI. The CDR3 here is CASSYTVEQPEAFF. The CDR3 region has the DNA TGTGCCAGCAGTTACACAGTCGAACAGCCTGAAGCTTTCTTT.

V and J are TRBV11-3 and TRBJ2-1; D remains ambiguous. Trimming cost V 1 base and J 6 bases, with 7 bases left between them. The CDR3 loop spans 13 amino acids. Germline CDR1 reads SGHNT; CDR2 reads YENEEA. The CDR3 spells CASSLGNFNEQFF. CDR3 DNA: TGTGCCAGCAGCTTAGGGAATTTCAATGAGCAGTTCTTC.

The chain combines TRBV7-3 with TRBJ2-7; 13 nucleotides align to TRBD2. The V segment lost 5 bases and the J segment 8 bases; nucleotides outside the gene matches: 6. Germline values: CDR1 SGHTA, CDR2 FQGTGA. The length of the CDR3 is 14 residues. CDR3 DNA: TGTGCCAGCAGCCGGACTAGCGGGAGTCGAAAGCAGTACTTC. Amino acid sequence: CASSRTSGSRKQYF.

The chain recombines TRBV5-1 with TRBJ2-5, with 8 positions matching TRBD1. The germline gives CDR1 SGHRS, CDR2 YFSETQ. The junction had 5 bases not matched to a gene; V was cut back by 3 bases and J by 4 bases. This CDR3 comprises 14 residues. CDR3 DNA sequence: TGCGCCAGCAGCTCGTCAGGGGGCGGAGAGACCCAGTACTTC. Its protein product is CASSSSGGGETQYF.

V usage is TRBV7-5 and J usage is TRBJ1-6. TRBV7-5 has pseudogene status. The CDR3 totals 13 residues. The CDR3 DNA reads TGTGCCAGAAGCTTCCGGGCTGCAAGCCGACTCCACTTT. This encodes CARSFRAASRLHF.

The chain couples TRBV7-9 to TRBJ1-2, with a possible D match to TRBD1 (6 bases). V was shortened by 4 bases and J by 3 bases, with 18 bases between the two germline ends. The CDR3 sequence is 16 residues long. Germline lookup yields CDR1 SEHNR and CDR2 FQNEAQ (reference sequence). The CDR3 sequence: CASSYSLPGEDYGYTF. In DNA, the CDR3 is TGTGCCAGCAGCTATTCCTTACCAGGGGAGGACTATGGCTACACCTTC.

The CDR3 is CASSPWTGDNSPLHF. The DNA for the CDR3 is TGTGCCAGCAGCCCCTGGACGGGAGATAATTCACCCCTCCACTTT. The gene calls are TRBV7-6 and TRBJ1-6; D remains ambiguous. The CDR3 is 15 residues long. CDR1 is SGHVS, CDR2 FNYEAQ, per germline. Trimming removed 5 bases at V and 5 bases at J, with 13 bases between.

The rearrangement links TRBV6-4 to TRBJ2-7; D may be TRBD2 (5 bases). This CDR3 contains 13 residues. CDR1 is MRHNA, CDR2 SNTAGT, per germline. Trimming pared 9 bases from V and 1 base from J, leaving 13 bases between. The CDR3 loop reads CARRPGLSYEQYF. CDR3 DNA sequence: TGTGCCAGGCGGCCCGGACTGTCCTACGAGCAGTACTTC.

The rearrangement uses TRBV11-2 and TRBJ2-1, with TRBD2 identical over 11 bases. CDR1 is SGHAT and CDR2 is FQNNGV in the germline V gene. The CDR3 contains 15 residues. V lost 2 bases to trimming and J lost 7 bases; unmatched junction nucleotides: 4. Here the CDR3 reads CASSLTSGSENEQFF. CDR3 in DNA: TGTGCCAGCAGCTTAACTAGCGGGAGTGAAAATGAGCAGTTCTTC.

The V call is TRBV6-5, the J call TRBJ2-1, with 8 nucleotides matching TRBD1. CDR1 is MNHEY, CDR2 SVGAGI, per germline. J gave up 6 bases and V 6 bases, and 4 bases lay outside the gene matches. This CDR3 is built from 13 residues. DNA for the CDR3: TGTGCCAGCAGGAAGACAGGGGTCAATGAGCAGTTCTTC. Translated, it gives CASRKTGVNEQFF.

This chain connects TRBV10-1 to TRBJ2-1; TRBD1 agrees at 10 bases. The germline gives CDR1 WNHNN, CDR2 SYGVQD (reference sequence). The CDR3 has 15 residues. Trimming took 2 bases from V and 5 from J; bases not matched to a gene: 3. The CDR3 bases are TGCGCCAGCAGTGAGGGACAGGGGGGGAACAATGAGCAGTTCTTC. It is translated as CASSEGQGGNNEQFF.

V gene TRBV28 combines with J gene TRBJ2-1; 9 bases align to TRBD2. Germline V gene data show CDR1 as MDHEN and CDR2 as SYDVKM. The length of the CDR3 is 15 residues. Germline trimming cut 6 bases from V and 5 bases from J; bases unmatched to any gene: 8. The CDR3 loop is CASRGEREENNEQFF. CDR3 nucleotides: TGTGCCAGCAGGGGCGAGCGGGAGGAAAACAATGAGCAGTTCTTC.

This clone is a singleton in its sample. The chain has TRBV18 and TRBJ2-7, with 10 bases that match TRBD1. Germline lookup yields CDR1 KGHSH and CDR2 LQKENI. Germline trimming cut 3 bases from V and 6 bases from J; bases unmatched to any gene: 8. The CDR3 totals 15 residues. Here the CDR3 DNA reads TGTGCCAGCTCACCCCGGACAGGGGGTTTGTCCGAGCAGTACTTC. It yields the protein CASSPRTGGLSEQYF.

This chain joins TRBV14 and TRBJ2-7; 9 bases match TRBD2. CDR1 and CDR2 (germline): SGHDN, FVKESK. J gave up 2 bases and V 1 base, and 3 bases lay outside the gene matches. This CDR3 is 15 amino acids long. The CDR3 region is CASSQVAGAPYEQYF. The DNA for the CDR3 is TGTGCCAGCAGCCAAGTAGCGGGAGCCCCCTACGAGCAGTACTTC.

The V call is TRBV18, the J call TRBJ1-2; 9 nucleotides align to TRBD1. Germline loops: CDR1 KGHSH, CDR2 LQKENI. After removal of 3 bases from V and 6 bases from J, the junction contained 2 bases not matched to a gene. The CDR3 covers 13 residues. This CDR3 reads CASSPGQGDGYTF. CDR3 DNA: TGTGCCAGCTCACCGGGACAGGGAGATGGCTACACCTTC.

The chain links TRBV15 to TRBJ1-4, with D uncertain. There are 21 residues in the CDR3. The germline V gene encodes CDR1 LNHNV and CDR2 YYDKDF (reference sequence). V dropped 0 bases and J dropped 8 bases, with 31 bases sitting between them. In DNA form, the CDR3 reads TGTGCCACCAGCAGAGATCAATTCAGTGATCACCTACCTTGGAGGCGGGAAAAACTGTTTTTT. Amino acid sequence: CATSRDQFSDHLPWRREKLFF.

The CDR3 spells CAISERTWGDEQYF. In DNA, the CDR3 is TGTGCCATCAGTGAGCGAACATGGGGGGATGAGCAGTACTTC. The V and J genes are TRBV10-3 and TRBJ2-7; possibly TRBD2 for D (6 bases). Deletions cut 2 bases from V and 7 bases from J, with 15 bases between. Germline CDR1 reads ENHRY; CDR2 reads SYGVKD. CDR3 length: 14 amino acids.

The chain joins TRBV29-1 to TRBJ1-3; D gene uncertain. Trimming took 7 bases from V and 3 from J, leaving 16 bases between them. CDR3 length: 14 residues. The germline gives CDR1 SQVTM, CDR2 ANQGSEA. The CDR3 here is CSAYGTPFGNTIYF. The CDR3 DNA follows: TGCAGCGCCTACGGAACCCCGTTTGGAAACACCATATATTTT.

This clone was detected once. This chain uses TRBV4-2 with TRBJ2-1, with 7 bases lining up with TRBD2. CDR3 length equals 16 residues. V shed 1 base and J 2 bases; nucleotides not matched to a gene: 5. Germline V lookup: CDR1 LGHNA, CDR2 YNFKEQ. CDR3 sequence: CASSQGGREAYNEQFF. CDR3 nucleotide sequence: TGTGCCAGCAGCCAAGGGGGACGGGAGGCCTACAATGAGCAGTTCTTC.